This is a list of T cell receptor beta chains from one sample in a study of cytomegalovirus exposure and HLA in healthy donors. TCRdb keeps only in-frame clones here, not all; method: immunoSEQ multiplex PCR. The sample records around 150,000 clones, just over 75% being singletons. Sequencing was done on a sample of PBMCs. The receptors shown here come from a woman aged 40 to 50 in good health and CMV-seronegative. CDR3s include the opening cysteine and the closing phenylalanine or tryptophan. A D gene is named only where the DNA matches it firmly. Expanded clones are given a class, and other clones once, few, many or no size at all.

D | J | size | V | DNA | CDR3
- | TRBJ2-2 | - | TRBV5-4 | TGTGCCAGCAGCCGAGGCGGGAAGGGGACCGGGGAGCTGTTTTTT | CASSRGGKGTGELFF
- | TRBJ2-2 | - | TRBV7-3 | TGTGCCAGCAGCAACGCGGTGAGCCCCGGCACCGGGGAGCTGTTTTTT | CASSNAVSPGTGELFF
- | TRBJ1-1 | few | TRBV5-1 | TGCGCCAGCAGCTTGGGGGCCCAGGGAGGCGCTGAAGCTTTCTTT | CASSLGAQGGAEAFF
- | TRBJ2-1 | - | TRBV6-6 | TGTGCCAGCAGTTTACACTACAATGAGCAGTTCTTC | CASSLHYNEQFF
TRBD1 | TRBJ2-6 | - | TRBV5-4 | TGTGCCAGCAGCTTGGAGGGGACAGCTGGGGCCAACGTCCTGACTTTC | CASSLEGTAGANVLTF
- | TRBJ2-3 | - | TRBV28 | TGTGCCAGCAGTCCACCGGACTCCGAGGGCGATACGCAGTATTTT | CASSPPDSEGDTQYF
TRBD2 | TRBJ2-1 | - | TRBV5-1 | TGCGCCAGCAGCTACGCGGGAGAATCCTACAATGAGCAGTTCTTC | CASSYAGESYNEQFF
TRBD1 | TRBJ2-3 | - | TRBV7-9 | TGTGCCAGCAGCTCGGACAGGGAAGGGGGCACAGATACGCAGTATTTT | CASSSDREGGTDTQYF
TRBD2 | TRBJ2-7 | few | TRBV5-1 | TGCGCCAGCAGCTTGACCCACATTGACCGCCCCGGGACTAGCGGGGCCTACGAGCAGTACTTC | CASSLTHIDRPGTSGAYEQYF
TRBD2 | TRBJ2-4 | - | TRBV5-1 | TGCGCCAGCAGCCTGACTAGCGGGAGGGCTGAAAACATTCAGTACTTC | CASSLTSGRAENIQYF
TRBD2 | TRBJ2-2 | - | TRBV30 | TGTGCCTGGAGGGAGGGCGGGAGGAACACCGGGGAGCTGTTTTTT | CAWREGGRNTGELFF
- | TRBJ2-7 | - | TRBV7-9 | TGTGCCAGCAGCTTGGCAGGGTTCGAGCAGTACTTC | CASSLAGFEQYF
TRBD1 | TRBJ2-5 | - | TRBV6-4 | TGTGCCAGCAGCCGGGACAGGGGGGAGACCCAGTACTTC | CASSRDRGETQYF
- | TRBJ2-1 | - | TRBV9 | TGTGCCAGCAGCGTAGGGCCGGACTACCCTCAGGATGAGCAGTTCTTC | CASSVGPDYPQDEQFF
TRBD1 | TRBJ1-1 | - | TRBV13 | TGTGCCAGCAGCTTTAGACAGGGCACTGAAGCTTTCTTT | CASSFRQGTEAFF
- | TRBJ1-2 | - | TRBV4-1 | TGCGCCAGCAGTCACAAGGTGGGCAGGGAAGACTATGGCTACACCTTC | CASSHKVGREDYGYTF
TRBD2 | TRBJ2-7 | - | TRBV6-1 | TGTGCCAGCAGTCCCGGGACTAGCAGCTACGAGCAGTACTTC | CASSPGTSSYEQYF
- | TRBJ2-2 | once | TRBV30 | TGTGCCTGGAGTGTACAGGCGGGATACACCGGGGAGCTGTTTTTT | CAWSVQAGYTGELFF
TRBD1 | TRBJ1-2 | - | TRBV18 | TGTGCCAGCTCACCACGAGGTTCCGGGACAGGGGGCGCGGAAGGCTACACCTTC | CASSPRGSGTGGAEGYTF
- | TRBJ2-7 | - | TRBV4-1 | TGCGCCAGCAGCCAAGACGCTACGGAGAGCTTCTCCTACGAGCAGTACTTC | CASSQDATESFSYEQYF
TRBD1 | TRBJ1-5 | - | TRBV5-8 | TGTGCCAGCAGCTTGAAGGGGGCCCTCTATCAGCCCCAGCATTTT | CASSLKGALYQPQHF
- | TRBJ2-1 | many | TRBV6-1 | TGTGCCAGCCGGGAGACTAACTACAATGAGCAGTTCTTC | CASRETNYNEQFF
TRBD1 | TRBJ2-7 | few | TRBV6-6 | TGTGCCAGCAGTCTAAAACAGGGGGCGGACTACGAGCAGTACTTC | CASSLKQGADYEQYF
- | TRBJ2-7 | - | TRBV6-4 | TGTGCCAGCACCCTCGACAGGAATAGTTCCTACGAGCAGTACTTC | CASTLDRNSSYEQYF
- | TRBJ1-2 | - | TRBV19 | TGTGCCAGTAGTATAAAAGGCAGACTCTATGGCTACACCTTC | CASSIKGRLYGYTF
- | TRBJ2-7 | - | TRBV18 | TGTGCCAGCACCGGAGACAGCCTTGGGCGGCAGTACTTC | CASTGDSLGRQYF
TRBD2 | TRBJ2-1 | few | TRBV2 | TGTGCCAGCAGGCTGGCGGGAGTTAGTGAGCAGTTCTTC | CASRLAGVSEQFF
TRBD1 | TRBJ2-2 | - | TRBV6-1 | TGTGCCAGCAAGGACAGGGGAAGAACCGGGGAGCTGTTTTTT | CASKDRGRTGELFF
TRBD1 | TRBJ1-2 | - | TRBV25-1 | TGTGCCAGCAGTAAACCGGGACAGGCGGCTGGCTACACCTTC | CASSKPGQAAGYTF
TRBD2 | TRBJ2-1 | - | TRBV4-2 | TGTGCCAGCAGCCAACGGGAGGGAAGCAATGAGCAGTTCTTC | CASSQREGSNEQFF
- | TRBJ1-1 | - | TRBV29-1 | TGCAGCGTTTGGGCACTCAGGGTTGAGACAGGGAACACTGAAGCTTTCTTT | CSVWALRVETGNTEAFF
- | TRBJ1-1 | - | TRBV29-1 | TGCAGCGAATCTGGGGGGTACACTGAAGCTTTCTTT | CSESGGYTEAFF
- | TRBJ2-7 | - | TRBV9 | TGTGCCAGCAGCGTAGGGTGGGGGCCGGGCTCCTACGAGCAGTACTTC | CASSVGWGPGSYEQYF
- | TRBJ1-2 | - | TRBV5-1 | TGCGCCAGCAGCTTGGCGGGGGATGGCTACACCTTC | CASSLAGDGYTF
- | TRBJ2-7 | once | TRBV20-1 | TGCAGTGCTAAACTACTATACGAGCAGTACTTC | CSAKLLYEQYF
- | TRBJ2-2 | - | TRBV30 | TGTGCCTGGAGTGTACTGGGGGGACGTCCGAACACCGGGGAGCTGTTTTTT | CAWSVLGGRPNTGELFF
- | TRBJ1-1 | - | TRBV6-1 | TGTGCCAGCAGTGTTAAAATGGAGGGAACTGAAGCTTTCTTT | CASSVKMEGTEAFF
- | TRBJ1-1 | - | TRBV14 | TGTGCCAGCAGCCACGAATATCGGACTGAAGCTTTCTTT | CASSHEYRTEAFF
TRBD2 | TRBJ2-7 | - | TRBV19 | TGTGCCAGTAGGTCGGGAGGGACCTACGAGCAGTACTTC | CASRSGGTYEQYF
TRBD1 | TRBJ2-7 | once | TRBV10-1 | TGCGCCAGCAGTGAACTCACCGGGACAGGGACGTACGAGCAGTACTTC | CASSELTGTGTYEQYF
- | TRBJ2-5 | - | TRBV7-3 | TGTGCCAGCAGCCCTCTAGGAGGGGAGACCCAGTACTTC | CASSPLGGETQYF
- | TRBJ1-5 | - | TRBV30 | TGTGCCTGGGGAGGTAAAGGCAATCAGCCCCAGCATTTT | CAWGGKGNQPQHF
- | TRBJ2-1 | - | TRBV7-9 | TGTGCCAGCAGCTTAGGGGCGGAGCAGTTCTTC | CASSLGAEQFF
- | TRBJ1-5 | once | TRBV19 | TGTGCCAGTAGTATAGGGCGGAGGGACGAGGGCAATCAGCCCCAGCATTTT | CASSIGRRDEGNQPQHF
TRBD2 | TRBJ2-5 | - | TRBV5-1 | TGCGCCAGCAGCTTGGGACTAGCGGGATCCCAAGAGACCCAGTACTTC | CASSLGLAGSQETQYF
- | TRBJ2-7 | once | TRBV14 | TGTGCCAGCAGCCAAGAACTGAGATCGTCCGAGCAGTACTTC | CASSQELRSSEQYF
TRBD1 | TRBJ2-7 | - | TRBV6-5 | TGTGCCAGCAGTTACCAGGGACAGGGGGCGAGCGAGCAGTACTTC | CASSYQGQGASEQYF
TRBD2 | TRBJ2-7 | - | TRBV4-1 | TGCGCCAGCAGCCTGGGACTAGCGGGAGACTACGAGCAGTACTTC | CASSLGLAGDYEQYF
TRBD1 | TRBJ2-7 | once | TRBV23-1 | TGCGCCAGCAGCTGGGACAGGGAGAACGAGCAGTACTTC | CASSWDRENEQYF
- | TRBJ2-3 | once | TRBV2 | TGTGCCAGCTACGCTACAGGGACCGATACGCAGTATTTT | CASYATGTDTQYF
- | TRBJ1-1 | - | TRBV6-5 | TGTGCCAGCAGTTACGGGCAGGGGACCACTGAAGCTTTCTTT | CASSYGQGTTEAFF
TRBD2 | TRBJ2-5 | - | TRBV7-3 | TGTGCCAGCAGCTCGAGCGGGGGAGAGACCCAGTACTTC | CASSSSGGETQYF
TRBD1 | TRBJ1-5 | - | TRBV7-8 | TGTGCCAGCAGCCCTAAGACAGGGTCGAGTAGCAATCAGCCCCAGCATTTT | CASSPKTGSSSNQPQHF
- | TRBJ1-4 | - | TRBV29-1 | TGCAGCGCCGCGACGGGTGAAAAACTGTTTTTT | CSAATGEKLFF
TRBD1 | TRBJ1-1 | - | TRBV6-1 | TGTCAGTCAGGGCGGGACAGGGTACCCACTGAAGCTTTCTTT | CQSGRDRVPTEAFF
TRBD2 | TRBJ2-7 | - | TRBV6-1 | TGTGCCTGTGGACTAGCGGGATCCTACGAGCAGTACTTC | CACGLAGSYEQYF
- | TRBJ1-1 | - | TRBV28 | TGTGCCAGCAGAGAGAACAGGGCACTCTTGAACACTGAAGCTTTCTTT | CASRENRALLNTEAFF
- | TRBJ1-5 | few | TRBV19 | TGTGCCAGTAAAGAGGGTTTGGGCAATCAGCCCCAGCATTTT | CASKEGLGNQPQHF
- | TRBJ1-3 | - | TRBV14 | TGTGCCAGCAGCTCGAGGAGGGGCGCTGGAAACACCATATATTTT | CASSSRRGAGNTIYF